Sequencing of this T cell receptor beta chain was carried out in a study of cytomegalovirus exposure and HLA in healthy donors. Study-wide results and caveats: 164 TCR beta chains were listed as cytomegalovirus-associated.

Regarding this clone: The antigen is undetermined.

V lost 7 bases and J lost 4, with 8 bases in between. The CDR3 is 12 amino acids. Germline V gives CDR1 MNHNY, CDR2 SVGAGI (reference sequence). With 60 Vbeta and 13 Jbeta primers, the PCR was carried out. Measured with immunoSEQ multiplex PCR; TCRdb has only the in-frame clones, and not every one. The table has 100,000 to 150,000 clones, 80% seen once; the top ten hold about 9.2%. The sequence was obtained from a man between 25 and 39 years old in good health and CMV-seropositive. The chain recombines TRBV6-6 with TRBJ1-5; no firm D call. Material: PBMCs. This CDR3 is CASTPGNQPQHF. The DNA of the CDR3 is TGTGCCAGCACTCCGGGGAATCAGCCCCAGCATTTT.